The 27 T cell receptor beta chains reported below all come from one sample, sequenced in a study of shared clonotypes between healthy human individuals. TCRdb's table, derived via immunoSEQ multiplex PCR, lists solely in-frame clones and lacks some. The data contain a few million clones, approximately 94% of them singletons. The specimen sequenced was naive CD4+ T cells sorted from blood. As to subset: CD45RA+ positively selected. These receptors were obtained from a man younger than 35 in good health.

The rearrangement uses TRBV4-3 and TRBJ2-1; D gene unclear. V was cut by 4 bases and J by 15 bases, with 16 bases left in between. This CDR3 contains 12 residues. CDR1 is LGHNA, CDR2 YSLEER, per germline. CDR3 protein: CASSPGIGNLFF. CDR3 DNA: TGCGCCAGCAGCCCTGGGATAGGGAACCTGTTCTTC.

This chain joins TRBV7-8 and TRBJ2-5; 7 positions agree with TRBD1. Germline CDR1 is SGHVS and CDR2 is FQNEAQ. The CDR3 consists of 15 residues. V lost 5 bases and J lost 2; bases outside the gene matches: 8. The chain's CDR3 is CASSPGTALQETQYF. DNA of the CDR3: TGTGCCAGCAGCCCGGGGACAGCTTTACAAGAGACCCAGTACTTC.

The gene calls are TRBV6-1 and TRBJ1-2, with a possible D match to TRBD1 (6 bases). This CDR3 has 15 residues. V was cut by 6 bases and J by 5 bases, with 19 bases left in between. Germline V CDR1 and CDR2: MNHNS, SASEGT. In nucleotides, the CDR3 is TGTGCCAGCAGCCCCGAGGCAGGGGTTGTTTATGGCTACACCTTC. As protein: CASSPEAGVVYGYTF.

The chain uses TRBV19 and TRBJ2-5; TRBD2 might be the D (6 bases). CDR1 LNHDA and CDR2 SQIVND come from the germline V gene (reference sequence). The V end was cut by 5 bases, the J end by 2 bases, with 12 bases between. This CDR3 has 14 amino acids. Written as DNA, the CDR3 is TGTGCCAGTAGTTGGTTAGCGGAACAAGAGACCCAGTACTTC. Translating it yields CASSWLAEQETQYF.

This clone appeared once. The chain combines TRBV5-4 with TRBJ1-2, with 8 positions matching TRBD1. Trimming took 4 bases from V and 5 from J; bases not matched to a gene: 7. The CDR3 covers 14 residues. The germline CDR1 and CDR2 sequences are SGHNT and YYREEE (reference sequence). The CDR3 region is CASSHDTGGYGYTF. CDR3 nucleotides: TGTGCCAGCAGCCACGATACAGGGGGATATGGCTACACCTTC.

The chain joins TRBV14 to TRBJ2-7; TRBD1 aligns across 7 bases. J lost 0 bases, V lost 5 bases, and 7 bases had no gene match. The CDR3 is made up of 15 amino acids. In germline, CDR1 is SGHDN, CDR2 FVKESK. The CDR3 here is CASSYQDRSSYEQYF. CDR3 DNA: TGTGCCAGCAGCTACCAGGACAGGAGCTCCTACGAGCAGTACTTC.

V and J are TRBV7-9 and TRBJ1-6, with D possibly being TRBD1 (6 bases). With 4 bases removed from V and 6 bases from J, the gap between germline ends came to 13 bases. CDR3 length: 15 residues. Germline loops: CDR1 SEHNR, CDR2 FQNEAQ (reference sequence). The CDR3 region is CASSSQGASNSPLHF. The CDR3 DNA sequence: TGTGCCAGCAGCTCACAGGGAGCTAGTAATTCACCCCTCCACTTT.

V gene TRBV28 combines with J gene TRBJ2-7, with 7 bases fitting TRBD1. The CDR3 runs to 14 residues. With 6 bases clipped from V and 0 bases from J, the junction kept 5 bases outside the gene matches. The germline V gene encodes CDR1 MDHEN and CDR2 SYDVKM. The CDR3 DNA sequence: TGTGCCAGCAGAACACAGGGGTCCTCCTACGAGCAGTACTTC. Amino acid sequence: CASRTQGSSYEQYF.

The V gene is TRBV19, the J gene TRBJ1-6; maybe TRBD1 (5 bases). Germline values: CDR1 LNHDA, CDR2 SQIVND (reference sequence). V lost 4 bases and J 7 bases, leaving 17 bases between the germline ends. This CDR3 has 16 amino acids. The CDR3 spells CASSTSLDSRNSPLHF. The CDR3 DNA is TGTGCCAGTAGTACCTCCCTAGACAGTCGGAATTCACCCCTCCACTTT.

The chain carries TRBV7-2 and TRBJ2-7; perhaps D is TRBD1 or TRBD2 (5 bases each). CDR1 and CDR2 (germline): SGHTA, FQGNSA. V lost 1 base, J lost 6 bases, and 19 bases lay in between. The CDR3 has 16 amino acids. The DNA of the CDR3 is TGTGCCAGCAGCTTAGGTCTTGCTGGGGGTCAAGGCGAGCAGTACTTC. Translating it yields CASSLGLAGGQGEQYF.

This clone has only one observation. V is TRBV6-1 and J is TRBJ1-6, with D maybe TRBD1 (5 bases). Germline V lookup: CDR1 MNHNS, CDR2 SASEGT. Deletions cut 1 base from V and 7 bases from J, with 8 bases between. There are 14 residues in the CDR3. CDR3 sequence: CASSEGRANSPLHF. In nucleotides, the CDR3 is TGTGCCAGCAGTGAAGGCAGGGCCAATTCACCCCTCCACTTT.

This chain joins TRBV4-2 and TRBJ2-3; D gene ambiguous. The length of the CDR3 is 12 residues. Germline V lookup: CDR1 LGHNA, CDR2 YNFKEQ. V lost 10 bases and J 3 bases, leaving 11 bases between the germline ends. The DNA of the CDR3 is TGTGCCACCGCGGCGGCGACAGATACGCAGTATTTT. Its translation: CATAAATDTQYF.

The rearrangement uses TRBV18 and TRBJ1-5; the D gene is possibly TRBD1 (5 bases). The CDR3 covers 16 residues. Germline CDR1 KGHSH, CDR2 LQKENI. The germline V and J ends were trimmed by 5 bases and 0 bases, with 14 bases remaining between them. CDR3 DNA sequence: TGTGCCAGCTCATCGGGACGAGATTATAGCAATCAGCCCCAGCATTTT. Translation: CASSSGRDYSNQPQHF.

This chain joins TRBV7-2 and TRBJ2-7; 7 nucleotides align to TRBD2. With 5 bases clipped from V and 3 bases from J, the junction kept 13 bases outside the gene matches. The germline V gene encodes CDR1 SGHTA and CDR2 FQGNSA. The CDR3 loop spans 16 amino acids. CDR3 DNA: TGTGCCAGCAGCCTGGGCGCCGGCGGGAGTAGCTACGAGCAGTACTTC. The encoded protein is CASSLGAGGSSYEQYF.

Points on this clone: The identical CDR3 is also encoded by other nucleotide sequences in the sample. V gene TRBV5-1 combines with J gene TRBJ2-7; D is uncertain. The CDR3 consists of 15 residues. Germline assignment: CDR1 SGHRS and CDR2 YFSETQ. The ends were cut back, 0 bases at V and 2 bases at J, with 12 bases in the middle. The CDR3 coding sequence is TGCGCCAGCAGCTTGGGGGGAAGCGTTCCCTACGAGCAGTACTTC. This encodes CASSLGGSVPYEQYF. Drawing the rest from reference TRBV5-1 and TRBJ2-7, the complete variable domain is KAGVTQTPRYLIKTRGQQVTLSCSPISGHRSVSWYQQTPGQGLQFLFEYFSETQRNKGNFPGRFSGRQFSNSRSEMNVSTLELGDSALYLCASSLGGSVPYEQYFGPGTRLTVT.

The rearrangement joins TRBV7-9 to TRBJ2-1, with TRBD2 matching over 11 bases. Germline CDR1 reads SEHNR; CDR2 reads FQNEAQ (reference sequence). Losses at the gene ends were 5 bases for V and 6 bases for J; bases not matched to a gene: 9. The CDR3 covers 16 residues. CDR3 in amino acids: CASSPPGTSGGNEQFF. The CDR3 coding sequence is TGTGCCAGCAGCCCCCCCGGGACTAGCGGAGGCAATGAGCAGTTCTTC.

This clone has just one count. V is TRBV9 and J is TRBJ2-3, with a possible D match to TRBD1 (6 bases). From germline, CDR1 is SGDLS and CDR2 YYNGEE. This CDR3 is 16 amino acids long. The V gene lost 3 bases and the J gene lost 6 bases, with 20 bases spanning the gap. CDR3 residues: CASSASRAGAYDTQYF. CDR3 bases: TGTGCCAGCAGCGCCAGTAGGGCAGGGGCCTACGATACGCAGTATTTT.

The chain is built from TRBV4-3 and TRBJ1-6; 10 bases match TRBD1. The CDR3 totals 17 residues. With V trimmed by 0 bases and J by 9 bases, 8 bases remained unmatched. Per the germline V gene, CDR1 is LGHNA and CDR2 is YSLEER. The chain's CDR3 is CASSQEVGQGIRSPLHF. CDR3 bases: TGCGCCAGCAGCCAAGAAGTGGGACAGGGGATCCGTTCACCCCTCCACTTT.

This chain joins TRBV4-3 and TRBJ2-5; TRBD2 matches at 10 bases. J was trimmed by 3 bases and V by 0 bases; bases with no gene match: 4. This CDR3 has 16 residues. Germline values: CDR1 LGHNA, CDR2 YSLEER. CDR3 sequence reads: CASSQELAGGEETQYF. DNA of the CDR3: TGCGCCAGCAGCCAAGAATTAGCGGGAGGAGAAGAGACCCAGTACTTC.

This chain links TRBV9 with TRBJ1-2, with 10 bases fitting TRBD1. The CDR3 length is 17 residues. In germline, CDR1 is SGDLS, CDR2 YYNGEE. The J segment lost 2 bases and the V segment lost 4 bases, leaving 11 bases of the junction unmatched. CDR3: CASSPNPGTGANYGYTF. CDR3 DNA sequence: TGTGCCAGCAGCCCTAATCCGGGGACAGGGGCCAACTATGGCTACACCTTC.

J is TRBJ2-2 and V is TRBV10-1, with 12 bases that match TRBD2. Germline-derived CDR1 and CDR2 are WNHNN and SYGVQD (reference sequence). V lost 7 bases to trimming and J lost 5 bases; unmatched junction nucleotides: 11. This CDR3 comprises 17 residues. In nucleotides, the CDR3 is TGCGCCAGCACCGAGGCTAGCGGGGGGGCGCGTACCGGGGAGCTGTTTTTT. Amino acids: CASTEASGGARTGELFF.

About this clone: This sample includes further DNA sequences coding for the same CDR3. The chain has TRBV7-2 and TRBJ2-7; weak D call: TRBD1 (5 bases). Germline-derived CDR1 and CDR2 are SGHTA and FQGNSA. The ends were cut back, 1 base at V and 4 bases at J, with 11 bases in the middle. The CDR3 sequence is 14 residues long. The CDR3 protein is CASSLGQGKYEQYF. DNA for the CDR3: TGTGCCAGCAGCTTAGGGCAGGGAAAGTACGAGCAGTACTTC.

This clone was counted only a few times. This specimen includes other DNA sequences encoding the same CDR3. This sequence joins TRBV28 and TRBJ1-6; 9 bases fit TRBD1. Losses at the gene ends were 4 bases for V and 7 bases for J; bases not matched to a gene: 2. Germline assignment: CDR1 MDHEN and CDR2 SYDVKM. The CDR3 length is 14 residues. In nucleotides, the CDR3 is TGTGCCAGCAGTTCCGGGACAGGGAATTCACCCCTCCACTTT. This encodes CASSSGTGNSPLHF.

The V and J genes are TRBV5-1 and TRBJ2-3; 11 bases agree with TRBD2. V shed 6 bases, J shed 4 bases, and the junction held 7 bases outside the gene matches. The CDR3 totals 15 residues. Germline V gene data show CDR1 as SGHRS and CDR2 as YFSETQ. The CDR3 DNA reads TGCGCCAGCAAAGAAACTAGCGGGGGTCCAGATACGCAGTATTTT. As protein: CASKETSGGPDTQYF.

The J gene is TRBJ1-1, the V gene TRBV7-9; D is unresolved. CDR1 is SEHNR and CDR2 is FQNEAQ in the germline V gene (reference sequence). The CDR3 extends over 15 amino acids. Trimming shortened V by 1 base and J by 1 base, and 10 bases separated the two germline ends. CDR3 nucleotide sequence: TGTGCCAGCAGCTTAGACAGCACCCCGAACACTGAAGCTTTCTTT. It translates to CASSLDSTPNTEAFF.

A single count supports this clone. The J gene is TRBJ1-3, the V gene TRBV7-9; D unresolved. The V gene's germline CDR1 is SEHNR and CDR2 FQNEAQ (reference sequence). There are 13 residues in the CDR3. The ends were cut back, 2 bases at V and 9 bases at J, with 11 bases in the middle. This CDR3 is CASSLSLEGTIYF. For the CDR3, the DNA is TGTGCCAGCAGCTTATCTTTGGAGGGCACCATATATTTT.

V and J are TRBV4-3 and TRBJ2-3; no firm D call. With 1 base removed from V and 3 bases from J, the gap between germline ends came to 8 bases. This CDR3 spans 14 amino acids. The germline V gene has CDR1 LGHNA and CDR2 YSLEER. The DNA for the CDR3 is TGCGCCAGCAGCCAAGTCGGTGCAACAGATACGCAGTATTTT. Translating gives CASSQVGATDTQYF.